This TCR beta chain was profiled in a study of regulatory T cells in long-lasting Graves disease. Time point indicated: persistent/refractory GD, antithyroid drugs over 5 years with positive TRAb. Following extraction of RNA from PBMCs, that RNA was used to make the TCR library. From germline, CDR1 is MDHEN and CDR2 SYDVKM. Deletions cut 2 bases from V and 0 bases from J, with 6 bases between. The CDR3 is 14 residues long. With iRepertoire HTBI primers and Arm-PCR of CDR3 regions, TCR beta libraries were built. In TCRdb, the multiplex PCR reads were re-called with MiXCR into one record per CDR3 protein. The repertoire holds about 310,000 distinct CDR3 sequences, with approximately 20% as singletons.

The material sequenced was peripheral blood mononuclear cells (PBMCs), taken when the disease was refractory, from a patient treated with antithyroid drugs. This clonotype originated in a female donor with Graves disease. The chain has TRBV28 and TRBJ2-3; D gene uncertain. The CDR3 bases are TGTGCCAGCAGTTTAAGCCAGAGCACAGATACGCAGTATTTT. It specifies CASSLSQSTDTQYF.